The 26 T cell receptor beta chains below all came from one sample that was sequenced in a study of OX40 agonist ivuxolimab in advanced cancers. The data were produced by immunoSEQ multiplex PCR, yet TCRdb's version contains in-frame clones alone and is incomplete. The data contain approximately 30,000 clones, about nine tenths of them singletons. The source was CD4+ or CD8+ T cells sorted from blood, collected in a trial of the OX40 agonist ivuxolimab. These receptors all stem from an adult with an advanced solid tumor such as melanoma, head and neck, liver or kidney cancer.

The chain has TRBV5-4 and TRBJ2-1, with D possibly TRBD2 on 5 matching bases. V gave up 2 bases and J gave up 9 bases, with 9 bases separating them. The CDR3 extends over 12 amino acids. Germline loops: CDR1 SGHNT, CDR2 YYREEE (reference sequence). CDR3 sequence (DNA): TGTGCCAGCAGCTTAGGACTTGGTGAGCAGTTCTTC. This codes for CASSLGLGEQFF.

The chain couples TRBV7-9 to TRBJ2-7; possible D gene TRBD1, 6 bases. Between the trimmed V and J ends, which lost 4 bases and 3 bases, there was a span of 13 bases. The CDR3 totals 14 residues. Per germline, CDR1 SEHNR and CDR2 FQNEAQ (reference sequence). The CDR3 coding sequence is TGTGCCAGCAGCTCGGACAGCCGGGACTACGAGCAGTACTTC. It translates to CASSSDSRDYEQYF. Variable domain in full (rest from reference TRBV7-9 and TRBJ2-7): DTGVSQNPRHKITKRGQNVTFRCDPISEHNRLYWYRQTLGQGPEFLTYFQNEAQLEKSRLLSDRFSAERPKGSFSTLEIQRTEQGDSAMYLCASSSDSRDYEQYFGPGTRLTVT.

CDR3 DNA: TGTGCCAGCAGTAGGCGAGAGACTAGCTTTGGAGAGCAGTTCTTC. It translates to CASSRRETSFGEQFF. J is TRBJ2-1 and V is TRBV6-5, with 7 bases fitting TRBD2. The V segment lost 5 bases and the J segment 10 bases; nucleotides outside the gene matches: 14. The length of the CDR3 is 15 residues. The V gene's germline CDR1 is MNHEY and CDR2 SVGAGI.

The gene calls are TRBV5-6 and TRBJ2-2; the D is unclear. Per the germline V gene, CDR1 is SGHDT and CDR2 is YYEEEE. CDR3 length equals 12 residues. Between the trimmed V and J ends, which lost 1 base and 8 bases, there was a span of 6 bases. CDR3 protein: CASSLPTGELFF. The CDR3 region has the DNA TGTGCCAGCAGCTTGCCCACGGGGGAGCTGTTTTTT.

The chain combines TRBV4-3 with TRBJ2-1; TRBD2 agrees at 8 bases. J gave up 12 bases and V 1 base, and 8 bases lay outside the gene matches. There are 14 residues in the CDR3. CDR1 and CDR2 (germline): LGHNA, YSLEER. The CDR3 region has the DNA TGCGCCAGCAGCCAAGTTCCGGGAGGGCTAGTGCAGTTCTTC. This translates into CASSQVPGGLVQFF.

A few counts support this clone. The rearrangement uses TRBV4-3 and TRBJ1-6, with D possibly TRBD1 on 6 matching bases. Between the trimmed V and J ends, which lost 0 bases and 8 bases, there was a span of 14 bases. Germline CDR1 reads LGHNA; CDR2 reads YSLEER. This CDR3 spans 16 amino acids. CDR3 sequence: CASSQDGTGWDSPLHF. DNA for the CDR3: TGCGCCAGCAGCCAAGATGGCACAGGGTGGGATTCACCCCTCCACTTT.

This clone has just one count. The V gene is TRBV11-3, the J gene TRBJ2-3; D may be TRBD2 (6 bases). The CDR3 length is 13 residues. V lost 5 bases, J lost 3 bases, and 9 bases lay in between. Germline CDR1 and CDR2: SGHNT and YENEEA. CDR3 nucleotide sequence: TGTGCCAGCAGCGTCGGGACTACAGATACGCAGTATTTT. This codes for CASSVGTTDTQYF.

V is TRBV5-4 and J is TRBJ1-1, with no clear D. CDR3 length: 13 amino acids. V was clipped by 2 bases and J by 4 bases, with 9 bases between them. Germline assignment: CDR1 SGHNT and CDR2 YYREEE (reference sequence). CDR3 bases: TGTGCCAGCAGCTTCGGGGTTGGCACTGAAGCTTTCTTT. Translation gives CASSFGVGTEAFF.

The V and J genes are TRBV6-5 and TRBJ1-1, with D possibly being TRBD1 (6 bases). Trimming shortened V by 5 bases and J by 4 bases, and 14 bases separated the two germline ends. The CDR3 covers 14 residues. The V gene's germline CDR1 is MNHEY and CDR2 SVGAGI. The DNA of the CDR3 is TGTGCCAGCAGTAACAGGATGGGGGCCACTGAAGCTTTCTTT. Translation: CASSNRMGATEAFF.

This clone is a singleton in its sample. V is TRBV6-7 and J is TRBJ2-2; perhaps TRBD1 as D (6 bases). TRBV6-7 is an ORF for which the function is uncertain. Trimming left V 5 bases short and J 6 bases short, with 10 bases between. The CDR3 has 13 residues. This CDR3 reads CASSRTGSGELFF. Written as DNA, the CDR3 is TGTGCCAGCAGTCGAACAGGGTCCGGGGAGCTGTTTTTT.

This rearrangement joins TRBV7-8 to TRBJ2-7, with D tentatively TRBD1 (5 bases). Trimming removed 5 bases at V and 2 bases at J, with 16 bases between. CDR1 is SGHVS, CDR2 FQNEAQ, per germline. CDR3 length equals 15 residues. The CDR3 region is CASSPVWGSAYEQYF. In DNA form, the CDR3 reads TGTGCCAGCAGCCCAGTTTGGGGCTCCGCCTACGAGCAGTACTTC.

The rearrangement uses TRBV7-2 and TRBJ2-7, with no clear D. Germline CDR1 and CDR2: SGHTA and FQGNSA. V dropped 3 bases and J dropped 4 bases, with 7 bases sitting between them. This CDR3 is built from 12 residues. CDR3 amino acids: CASSFPGYEQYF. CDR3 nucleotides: TGTGCCAGCAGCTTTCCAGGATACGAGCAGTACTTC.

CDR3 sequence (DNA): TGTGCCAGCAGTGAAGGGGAGCCGGCGAGCACAGCCAAAAACATTCAGTACTTC. Residues: CASSEGEPASTAKNIQYF. This sequence joins TRBV6-1 and TRBJ2-4; possible D gene TRBD2, 5 bases. The CDR3 consists of 18 residues. V lost 1 base, J lost 0 bases, and 16 bases lay in between. The germline gives CDR1 MNHNS, CDR2 SASEGT.

The CDR3 loop reads CSARDIQTQYF. As DNA, the CDR3 is TGCAGTGCTAGAGATATACAGACCCAGTACTTC. The chain links TRBV20-1 to TRBJ2-5; D unclear. This CDR3 is built from 11 residues. V lost 0 bases to trimming and J lost 6 bases, with 5 bases between them. Germline CDR1 is DFQATT and CDR2 is SNEGSKA (reference sequence).

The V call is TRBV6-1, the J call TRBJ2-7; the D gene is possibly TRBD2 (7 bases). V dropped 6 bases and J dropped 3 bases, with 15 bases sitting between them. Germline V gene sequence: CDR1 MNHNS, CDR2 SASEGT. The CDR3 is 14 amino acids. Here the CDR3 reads CASSEGGSHYEQYF. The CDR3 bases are TGTGCCAGCAGCGAGGGGGGGAGTCACTACGAGCAGTACTTC.

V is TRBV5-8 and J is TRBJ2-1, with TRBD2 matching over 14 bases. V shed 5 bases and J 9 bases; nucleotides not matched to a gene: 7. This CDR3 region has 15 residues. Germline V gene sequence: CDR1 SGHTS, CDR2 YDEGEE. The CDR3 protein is CASREGLAGESEQFF. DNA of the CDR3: TGTGCCAGCAGGGAGGGACTAGCGGGAGAAAGTGAGCAGTTCTTC. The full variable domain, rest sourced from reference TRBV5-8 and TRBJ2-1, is EAGVTQSPTHLIKTRGQQATLRCSPISGHTSVYWYQQALGLGLQFLLWYDEGEERNRGNFPPRFSGRQFPNYSSELNVNALELEDSALYLCASREGLAGESEQFFGPGTRLTVL.

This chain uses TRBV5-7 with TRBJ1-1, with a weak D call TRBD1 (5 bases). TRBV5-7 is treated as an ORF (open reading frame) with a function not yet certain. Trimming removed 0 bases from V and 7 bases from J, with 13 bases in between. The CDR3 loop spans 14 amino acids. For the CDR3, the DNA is TGTGCCAGCAGCTTGGTGGGGGGGACCAATGAAGCTTTCTTT. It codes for CASSLVGGTNEAFF.

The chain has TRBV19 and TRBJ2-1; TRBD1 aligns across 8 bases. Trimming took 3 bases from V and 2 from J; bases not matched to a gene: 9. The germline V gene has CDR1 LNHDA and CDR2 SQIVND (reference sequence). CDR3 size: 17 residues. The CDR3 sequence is CASSIDITGGAYNEQFF. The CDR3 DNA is TGTGCCAGTAGTATCGATATTACAGGGGGTGCCTACAATGAGCAGTTCTTC. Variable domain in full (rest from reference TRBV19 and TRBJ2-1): DGGITQSPKYLFRKEGQNVTLSCEQNLNHDAMYWYRQDPGQGLRLIYYSQIVNDFQKGDIAEGYSVSREKKESFPLTVTSAQKNPTAFYLCASSIDITGGAYNEQFFGPGTRLTVL.

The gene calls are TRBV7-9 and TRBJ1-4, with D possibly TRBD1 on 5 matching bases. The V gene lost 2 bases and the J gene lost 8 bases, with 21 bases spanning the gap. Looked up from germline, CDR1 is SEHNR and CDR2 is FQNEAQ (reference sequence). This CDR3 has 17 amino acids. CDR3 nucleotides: TGTGCCAGCAGCTTACGATTTGGGTACCAGGGAGGCGAAAAACTGTTTTTT. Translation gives CASSLRFGYQGGEKLFF.

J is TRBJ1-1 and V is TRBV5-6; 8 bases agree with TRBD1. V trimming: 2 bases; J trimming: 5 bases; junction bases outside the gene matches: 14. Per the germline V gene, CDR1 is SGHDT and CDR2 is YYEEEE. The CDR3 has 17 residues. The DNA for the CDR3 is TGTGCCAGCAGCTTAGTAGGGCCGGCAGGGGGCTGGACTGAAGCTTTCTTT. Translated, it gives CASSLVGPAGGWTEAFF.

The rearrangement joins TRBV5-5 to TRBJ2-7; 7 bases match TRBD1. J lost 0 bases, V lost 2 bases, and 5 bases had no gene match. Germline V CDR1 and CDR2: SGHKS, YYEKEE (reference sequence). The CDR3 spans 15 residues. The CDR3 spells CASSLEGQSSYEQYF. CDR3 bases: TGTGCCAGCAGCTTAGAGGGACAGAGCTCCTACGAGCAGTACTTC.

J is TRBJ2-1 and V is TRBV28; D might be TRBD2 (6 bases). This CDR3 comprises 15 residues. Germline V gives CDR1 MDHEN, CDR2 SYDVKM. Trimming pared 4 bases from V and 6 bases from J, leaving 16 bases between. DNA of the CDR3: TGTGCCAGCAGTTGGGTGCGGGAAGCCCTCAATGAGCAGTTCTTC. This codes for CASSWVREALNEQFF.

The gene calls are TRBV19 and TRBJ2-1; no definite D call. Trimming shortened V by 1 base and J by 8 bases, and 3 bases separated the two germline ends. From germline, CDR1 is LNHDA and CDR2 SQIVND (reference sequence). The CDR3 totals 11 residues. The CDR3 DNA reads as TGTGCCAGTAGTATAGTAGATGAGCAGTTCTTC. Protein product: CASSIVDEQFF. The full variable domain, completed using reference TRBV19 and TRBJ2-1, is DGGITQSPKYLFRKEGQNVTLSCEQNLNHDAMYWYRQDPGQGLRLIYYSQIVNDFQKGDIAEGYSVSREKKESFPLTVTSAQKNPTAFYLCASSIVDEQFFGPGTRLTVL.

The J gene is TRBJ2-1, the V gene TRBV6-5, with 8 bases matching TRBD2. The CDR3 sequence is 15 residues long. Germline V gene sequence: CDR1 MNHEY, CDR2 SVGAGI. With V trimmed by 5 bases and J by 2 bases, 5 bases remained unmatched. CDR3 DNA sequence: TGTGCCAGCAGTCAAGGACTAGCCCCCTACAATGAGCAGTTCTTC. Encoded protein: CASSQGLAPYNEQFF.

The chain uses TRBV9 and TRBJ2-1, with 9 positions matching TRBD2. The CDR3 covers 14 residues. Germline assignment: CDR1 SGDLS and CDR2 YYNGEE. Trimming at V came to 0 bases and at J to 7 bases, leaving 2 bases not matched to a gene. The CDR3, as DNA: TGTGCCAGCAGCGTAGGGACTAGCGAGAATGAGCAGTTCTTC. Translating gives CASSVGTSENEQFF.

CDR3 nucleotide sequence: TGTGCCAGCAGCTTGTTAAACGAGCAGTACTTC. Its translation is CASSLLNEQYF. The chain recombines TRBV5-5 with TRBJ2-7, with no clear D. Trimming took 1 base from V and 5 from J, leaving 4 bases between them. The CDR3 runs to 11 residues. Germline V CDR1 and CDR2: SGHKS, YYEKEE (reference sequence). Using reference TRBV5-5 and TRBJ2-7 for the parts outside the CDR3, the full variable domain is DAGVTQSPTHLIKTRGQQVTLRCSPISGHKSVSWYQQVLGQGPQFIFQYYEKEERGRGNFPDRFSARQFPNYSSELNVNALLLGDSALYLCASSLLNEQYFGPGTRLTVT.